A single sample gave rise to the 18 T cell receptor beta chains below, sequenced in a study of T cells after somatic rescue of genetic block. TCRdb's copy holds only in-frame clones and misses some; the assay was immunoSEQ multiplex PCR. The repertoire holds 55,000 to 75,000 clones, 85% to 95% seen once, with about 3% in the top ten. The sample comprised peripheral blood mononuclear cells (PBMCs). The receptors were sampled from a middle-aged man.

This chain joins TRBV15 and TRBJ2-2, with D perhaps TRBD1 (6 bases). V dropped 3 bases and J dropped 0 bases, with 11 bases sitting between them. CDR1 is LNHNV, CDR2 YYDKDF, per germline (reference sequence). The CDR3 consists of 16 residues. CDR3 sequence reads: CATSRGHVSNTGELFF. Written as DNA, the CDR3 is TGTGCCACCAGCAGGGGACACGTATCGAACACCGGGGAGCTGTTTTTT.

This CDR3 reads CASSFRNRALYNEQFF. Here the CDR3 DNA reads TGTGCCAGCAGCTTCCGCAACAGGGCCCTATACAATGAGCAGTTCTTC. The chain combines TRBV7-2 with TRBJ2-1, with D possibly matching TRBD1 (6 bases). V lost 3 bases to trimming and J lost 4 bases, with 16 bases between them. CDR1 and CDR2 (germline): SGHTA, FQGNSA. The CDR3 consists of 16 residues.

This chain connects TRBV18 to TRBJ1-4, with D possibly being TRBD1 (5 bases). Germline CDR1 KGHSH, CDR2 LQKENI. The CDR3 is made up of 16 amino acids. V gave up 2 bases and J gave up 2 bases, with 12 bases separating them. The CDR3 loop is CASSPRQWGTNEKLFF. The CDR3 nucleotides read TGTGCCAGCTCACCAAGGCAGTGGGGCACTAATGAAAAACTGTTTTTT.

This chain connects TRBV10-1 to TRBJ2-2, with TRBD1 matching 9 bases. Germline V gives CDR1 WNHNN, CDR2 SYGVQD (reference sequence). The CDR3 totals 14 residues. V shed 7 bases, J shed 6 bases, and the junction held 6 bases outside the gene matches. The DNA for the CDR3 is TGCGCCAGCATGGGGACAGGGTCCCCCGGGGAGCTGTTTTTT. Amino acids: CASMGTGSPGELFF.

The chain combines TRBV19 with TRBJ2-7; D gene ambiguous. Trimming removed 3 bases at V and 7 bases at J, with 13 bases between. The V gene's germline CDR1 is LNHDA and CDR2 SQIVND (reference sequence). This CDR3 has 13 residues. The CDR3 region is CASSMVSLSEQYF. The CDR3 DNA reads as TGTGCCAGTAGTATGGTCTCCCTATCAGAGCAGTACTTC.

The chain recombines TRBV4-1 with TRBJ2-5; 8 bases agree with TRBD2. The J call may be mistaken, given a closer DNA end match to TRBJ2-7. The CDR3 extends over 13 amino acids. The germline gives CDR1 MGHRA, CDR2 YSYEKL. The CDR3 sequence: CASSHSGNYEQYF. As DNA, the CDR3 is TGCGCCAGCAGCCATAGCGGGAACTACGAGCAGTACTTC.

The chain joins TRBV4-3 to TRBJ2-6; no definite D call. Germline loops: CDR1 LGHNA, CDR2 YSLEER. The CDR3 runs to 13 residues. V was shortened by 1 base and J by 4 bases, with 2 bases between the two germline ends. The CDR3 loop reads CASSQGGANVLTF. CDR3 sequence (DNA): TGCGCCAGCAGCCAAGGCGGGGCCAACGTCCTGACTTTC.

The chain couples TRBV11-2 to TRBJ1-5; D is unclear. V lost 5 bases, J lost 0 bases, and 11 bases lay in between. This CDR3 has 15 amino acids. Per the germline V gene, CDR1 is SGHAT and CDR2 is FQNNGV. CDR3 DNA sequence: TGTGCCAGCAGCCACCTCCAGGCTAGCAATCAGCCCCAGCATTTT. This translates into CASSHLQASNQPQHF.

The V and J genes are TRBV27 and TRBJ2-7; 7 bases map to TRBD1. CDR1 is MNHEY, CDR2 SMNVEV, per germline (reference sequence). J lost 2 bases, V lost 5 bases, and 6 bases had no gene match. The CDR3 consists of 14 residues. CDR3 residues: CASSLRQGTYEQYF. The DNA for the CDR3 is TGTGCCAGCAGTCTCCGACAGGGAACCTACGAGCAGTACTTC.

The rearrangement links TRBV5-1 to TRBJ1-5; 10 positions match TRBD1. This CDR3 spans 15 amino acids. Germline values: CDR1 SGHRS, CDR2 YFSETQ. Unmatched junction bases numbered 5, after V lost 4 bases and J lost 4 bases. CDR3 sequence reads: CASSQGTGVNQPQHF. In DNA, the CDR3 is TGCGCCAGCAGCCAGGGGACAGGGGTTAATCAGCCCCAGCATTTT.

The sample holds one count of this clone. The chain links TRBV6-5 to TRBJ1-1; D unresolved. Looked up from germline, CDR1 is MNHEY and CDR2 is SVGAGI. V was clipped by 5 bases and J by 1 base, with 8 bases between them. The CDR3 is 13 residues long. DNA of the CDR3: TGTGCCAGCAGTCCCAGACCGAACACTGAAGCTTTCTTT. Protein product: CASSPRPNTEAFF.

The chain joins TRBV28 to TRBJ2-1; 8 bases align to TRBD1. Losses at the gene ends were 8 bases for V and 8 bases for J; bases not matched to a gene: 11. Per the germline V gene, CDR1 is MDHEN and CDR2 is SYDVKM. CDR3 length: 14 residues. For the CDR3, the DNA is TGTGCCAGCCGACAAACAGGGGGTACCGATGAGCAGTTCTTC. Encoded protein: CASRQTGGTDEQFF.

Concerning this clone itself: Other DNA sequences in the same sample also yield this CDR3. The rearrangement uses TRBV19 and TRBJ1-1; no clear D. Germline V gene sequence: CDR1 LNHDA, CDR2 SQIVND (reference sequence). The ends were cut back, 6 bases at V and 2 bases at J, with 4 bases in the middle. The CDR3 runs 11 residues. The CDR3 bases are TGTGCCAGTAGCAGTAACACTGAAGCTTTCTTT. Amino acid sequence: CASSSNTEAFF.

The rearrangement links TRBV2 to TRBJ2-1, with a possible D match to TRBD2 (5 bases). CDR3 length equals 14 residues. In germline, CDR1 is SNHLY, CDR2 FYNNEI. V was cut by 5 bases and J by 4 bases, with 12 bases left in between. CDR3 coding DNA: TGTGCCAGCAGTTCGGAGCGGCAGTACAATGAGCAGTTCTTC. This codes for CASSSERQYNEQFF.

The rearrangement links TRBV9 to TRBJ2-2; D gene ambiguous. The V and J ends lost 0 bases and 2 bases respectively, with 8 bases between them. The CDR3 is 15 residues long. Germline-derived CDR1 and CDR2 are SGDLS and YYNGEE. The chain's CDR3 is CASSVVVANTGELFF. DNA of the CDR3: TGTGCCAGCAGCGTAGTTGTCGCCAACACCGGGGAGCTGTTTTTT.

The chain carries TRBV29-1 and TRBJ2-2; TRBD2 agrees at 7 bases. This CDR3 spans 13 amino acids. Looked up from germline, CDR1 is SQVTM and CDR2 is ANQGSEA. The J segment lost 6 bases and the V segment lost 5 bases, leaving 6 bases of the junction unmatched. The CDR3 here is CSVSLTSAGELFF. DNA of the CDR3: TGCAGCGTTTCCCTAACTAGCGCCGGGGAGCTGTTTTTT.

The chain couples TRBV7-9 to TRBJ2-2, with a weak D call TRBD1 (5 bases). Trimming took off 2 bases at V and 6 bases at J, with 19 bases between the two ends. There are 17 residues in the CDR3. Germline-derived CDR1 and CDR2 are SEHNR and FQNEAQ (reference sequence). The CDR3 DNA reads as TGTGCCAGCAGCTTAACGAGGCAGGGTGGGCCCCCCGGGGAGCTGTTTTTT. The encoded protein is CASSLTRQGGPPGELFF.

This rearrangement joins TRBV30 to TRBJ1-6, with 10 bases fitting TRBD1. The CDR3 has 17 residues. CDR1 is GTSNPN and CDR2 is SVGIG in the germline V gene (reference sequence). Trimming at V came to 4 bases and at J to 7 bases, leaving 13 bases not matched to a gene. CDR3 sequence reads: CAWNRDRGNLRNSPLHF. CDR3 DNA sequence: TGTGCCTGGAACCGGGACAGGGGTAACCTCCGGAATTCACCCCTCCACTTT.